One T cell receptor beta chain is described in this entry. What it binds is unknown. The CDR3 consists of 13 residues. Germline CDR1 LGHDT, CDR2 YNNKEL (reference sequence). The V and J ends lost 4 bases and 6 bases respectively, with 11 bases between them. Alongside a J-beta primer mix, a sample-barcoded 5' primer served in a second PCR lasting roughly 7 to 11 cycles. TCRdb passed the 5' RACE reads through MiXCR, listing each CDR3 protein once. Of approximately 900,000 distinct CDR3 sequences listed, roughly 50% were seen once; the top ten hold roughly 13%. PBMCs numbering at least 6 million were isolated per sample. The data belong to a study of blood T cells in healthy people across ages. Study results and caveats: It was not possible, with unsorted PBMCs, to conclusively compare naive and antigen-experienced cells.

Source material: blood. The V call is TRBV3-1, the J call TRBJ2-3, with D possibly being TRBD1 or TRBD2 (6 bases each). The receptor was isolated from a man younger than 40 in good health. The CDR3 protein is CASSRGAVDTQYF. Here the CDR3 DNA reads TGTGCCAGCAGCCGGGGGGCTGTCGATACGCAGTATTTT.